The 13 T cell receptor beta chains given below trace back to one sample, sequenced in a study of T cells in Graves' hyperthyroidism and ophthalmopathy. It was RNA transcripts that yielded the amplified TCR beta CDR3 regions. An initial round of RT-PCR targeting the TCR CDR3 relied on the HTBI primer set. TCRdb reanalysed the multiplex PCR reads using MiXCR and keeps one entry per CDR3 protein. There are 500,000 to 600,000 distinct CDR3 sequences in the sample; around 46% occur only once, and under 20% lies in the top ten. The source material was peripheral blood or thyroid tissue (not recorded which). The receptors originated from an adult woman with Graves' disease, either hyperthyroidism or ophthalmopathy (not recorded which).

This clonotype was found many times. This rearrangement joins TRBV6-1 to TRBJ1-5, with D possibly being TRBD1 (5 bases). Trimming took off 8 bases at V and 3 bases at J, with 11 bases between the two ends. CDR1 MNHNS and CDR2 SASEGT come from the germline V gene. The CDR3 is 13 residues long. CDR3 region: CASDDSSNQPQHF. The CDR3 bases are TGTGCCAGCGATGACAGTTCCAATCAGCCCCAGCATTTT.

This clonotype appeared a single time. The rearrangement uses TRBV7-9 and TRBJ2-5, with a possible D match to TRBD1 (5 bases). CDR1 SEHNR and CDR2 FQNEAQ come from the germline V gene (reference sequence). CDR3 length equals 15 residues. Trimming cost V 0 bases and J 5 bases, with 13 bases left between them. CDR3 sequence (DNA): TGTGCCAGCAGCTTAGCGTACCTGGGGCAGGAGACCCAGTACTTC. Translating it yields CASSLAYLGQETQYF.

CDR3 amino acids: CASSLGLAGDETQYF. Here the CDR3 DNA reads TGCGCCAGCAGCTTAGGTCTAGCGGGAGACGAGACCCAGTACTTC. The genes are TRBV5-1 and TRBJ2-5; 10 positions agree with TRBD2. The J segment lost 5 bases and the V segment lost 2 bases, leaving 6 bases of the junction unmatched. The CDR3 extends over 15 amino acids. CDR1 is SGHRS and CDR2 is YFSETQ in the germline V gene. Using reference TRBV5-1 and TRBJ2-5 for the parts outside the CDR3, the full variable domain is KAGVTQTPRYLIKTRGQQVTLSCSPISGHRSVSWYQQTPGQGLQFLFEYFSETQRNKGNFPGRFSGRQFSNSRSEMNVSTLELGDSALYLCASSLGLAGDETQYFGPGTRLLVL.

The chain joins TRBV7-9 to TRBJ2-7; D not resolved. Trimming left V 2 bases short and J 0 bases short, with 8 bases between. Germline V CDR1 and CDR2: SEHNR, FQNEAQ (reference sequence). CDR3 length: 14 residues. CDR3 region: CASSLSHGSYEQYF. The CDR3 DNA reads TGTGCCAGCAGCTTAAGTCATGGCTCCTACGAGCAGTACTTC.

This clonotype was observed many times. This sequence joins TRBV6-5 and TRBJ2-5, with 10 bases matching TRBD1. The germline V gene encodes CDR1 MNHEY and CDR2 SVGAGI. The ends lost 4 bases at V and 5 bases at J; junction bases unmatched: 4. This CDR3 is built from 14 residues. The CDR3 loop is CASSSDRGYETQYF. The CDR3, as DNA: TGTGCCAGCAGTTCGGACAGGGGGTACGAGACCCAGTACTTC.

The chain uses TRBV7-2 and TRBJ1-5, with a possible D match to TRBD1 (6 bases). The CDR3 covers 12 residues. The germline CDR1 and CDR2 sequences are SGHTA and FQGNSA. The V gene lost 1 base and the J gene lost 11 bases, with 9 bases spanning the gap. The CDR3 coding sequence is TGTGCCAGCAGCTTAGGACAGGCGTCCCAGCATTTT. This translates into CASSLGQASQHF. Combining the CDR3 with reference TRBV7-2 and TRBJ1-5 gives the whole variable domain GAGVSQSPSNKVTEKGKDVELRCDPISGHTALYWYRQSLGQGLEFLIYFQGNSAPDKSGLPSDRFSAERTGGSVSTLTIQRTQQEDSAVYLCASSLGQASQHFGDGTRLSIL.

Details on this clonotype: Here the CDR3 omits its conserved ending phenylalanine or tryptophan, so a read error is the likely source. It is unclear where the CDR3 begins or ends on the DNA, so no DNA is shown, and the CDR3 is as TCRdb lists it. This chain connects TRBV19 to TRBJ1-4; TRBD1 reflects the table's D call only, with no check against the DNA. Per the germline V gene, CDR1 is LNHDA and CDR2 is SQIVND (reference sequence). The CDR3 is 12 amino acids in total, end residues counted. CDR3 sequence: CASSPQGDGSLY.

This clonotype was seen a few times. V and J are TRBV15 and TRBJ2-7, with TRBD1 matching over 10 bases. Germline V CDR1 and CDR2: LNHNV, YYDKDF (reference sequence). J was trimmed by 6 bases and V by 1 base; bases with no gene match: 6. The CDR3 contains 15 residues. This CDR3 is CATSRGRDRGREQYF. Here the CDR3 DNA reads TGTGCCACCAGCAGAGGAAGAGACAGGGGGCGCGAGCAGTACTTC.

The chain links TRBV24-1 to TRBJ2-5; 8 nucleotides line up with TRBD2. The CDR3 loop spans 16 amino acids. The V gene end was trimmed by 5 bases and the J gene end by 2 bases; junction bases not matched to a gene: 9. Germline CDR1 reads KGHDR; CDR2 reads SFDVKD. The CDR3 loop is CATSARSGGGQETQYF. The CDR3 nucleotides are TGTGCCACCAGTGCTAGAAGCGGGGGAGGGCAAGAGACCCAGTACTTC.

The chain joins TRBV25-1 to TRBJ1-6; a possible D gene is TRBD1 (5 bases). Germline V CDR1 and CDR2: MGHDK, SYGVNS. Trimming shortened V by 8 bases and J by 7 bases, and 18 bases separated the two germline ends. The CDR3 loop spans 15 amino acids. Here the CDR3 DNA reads TGTGCCAGCTTGTATCCAGGGACGATGAATTCACCCCTCCACTTT. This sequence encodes CASLYPGTMNSPLHF. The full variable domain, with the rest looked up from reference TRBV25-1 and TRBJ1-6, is EADIYQTPRYLVIGTGKKITLECSQTMGHDKMYWYQQDPGMELHLIHYSYGVNSTEKGDLSSESTVSRIRTEHFPLTLESARPSHTSQYLCASLYPGTMNSPLHFGNGTRLTVT.

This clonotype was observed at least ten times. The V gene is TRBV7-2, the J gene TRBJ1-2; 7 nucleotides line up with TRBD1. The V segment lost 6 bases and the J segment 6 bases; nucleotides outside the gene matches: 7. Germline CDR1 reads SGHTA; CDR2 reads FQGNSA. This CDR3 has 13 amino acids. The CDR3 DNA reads TGTGCCAGCAGTCCGAACCAGGGGGATGGCTACACCTTC. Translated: CASSPNQGDGYTF.

CDR3 region: CSASVGMGGTGVYGYTF. The CDR3 coding sequence is TGCAGTGCTAGTGTTGGTATGGGTGGGACAGGGGTCTATGGCTACACCTTC. The J gene is TRBJ1-2, the V gene TRBV20-1; 10 nucleotides match TRBD1. Germline assignment: CDR1 DFQATT and CDR2 SNEGSKA (reference sequence). Trimming at V came to 3 bases and at J to 4 bases, leaving 14 bases not matched to a gene. The CDR3 extends over 17 amino acids.

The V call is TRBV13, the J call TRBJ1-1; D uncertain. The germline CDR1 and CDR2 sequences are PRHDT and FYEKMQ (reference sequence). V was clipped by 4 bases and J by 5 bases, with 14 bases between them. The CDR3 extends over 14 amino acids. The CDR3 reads CASSSPQRVTEAFF. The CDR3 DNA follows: TGTGCCAGCAGCTCACCTCAGCGGGTGACTGAAGCTTTCTTT.